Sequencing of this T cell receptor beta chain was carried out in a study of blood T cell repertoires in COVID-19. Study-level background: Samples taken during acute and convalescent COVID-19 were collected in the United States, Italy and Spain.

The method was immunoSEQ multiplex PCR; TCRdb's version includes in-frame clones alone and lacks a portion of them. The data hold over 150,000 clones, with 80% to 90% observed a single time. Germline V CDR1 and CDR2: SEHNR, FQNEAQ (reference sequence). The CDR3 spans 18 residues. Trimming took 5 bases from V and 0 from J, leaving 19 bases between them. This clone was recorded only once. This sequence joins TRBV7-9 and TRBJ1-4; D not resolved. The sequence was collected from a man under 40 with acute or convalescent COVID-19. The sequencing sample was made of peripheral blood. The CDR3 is CASSRPRQELATNEKLFF. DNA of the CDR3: TGTGCCAGCAGCCGTCCGCGACAAGAATTAGCAACTAATGAAAAACTGTTTTTT.